Below are 14 T cell receptor beta chains sequenced from a single sample in a study of blood T cell repertoires in COVID-19. Sequencing was performed with immunoSEQ multiplex PCR; in TCRdb, only in-frame clones are kept and a portion is missing. The sample yields approximately 350,000 clones, approximately 87% seen once. The sample taken for sequencing was peripheral blood. These TCRs come from a woman between 45 and 65 years old with COVID-19, enrolled during active disease.

The V and J genes are TRBV28 and TRBJ2-5; 12 bases fit TRBD2. The V gene end was trimmed by 1 base and the J gene end by 5 bases; junction bases not matched to a gene: 8. This CDR3 is 17 amino acids long. The germline gives CDR1 MDHEN, CDR2 SYDVKM. The CDR3, as DNA: TGTGCCAGCAGTTTATCAGGCCTAGCGGGAGGGCAGGAGACCCAGTACTTC. Amino acid sequence: CASSLSGLAGGQETQYF.

The chain links TRBV5-6 to TRBJ2-7; 11 nucleotides line up with TRBD1. Trimming removed 4 bases from V and 4 bases from J; junction bases left unmatched: 7. This CDR3 region has 15 residues. Germline values: CDR1 SGHDT, CDR2 YYEEEE. The CDR3 sequence: CASSPGTGGWYEQYF. In DNA, the CDR3 is TGTGCCAGCAGCCCTGGGACAGGGGGGTGGTACGAGCAGTACTTC. Based on the CDR3 plus reference TRBV5-6 and TRBJ2-7, the full variable domain is DAGVTQSPTHLIKTRGQQVTLRCSPKSGHDTVSWYQQALGQGPQFIFQYYEEEERQRGNFPDRFSGHQFPNYSSELNVNALLLGDSALYLCASSPGTGGWYEQYFGPGTRLTVT.

The chain has TRBV19 and TRBJ1-5; the match to TRBD1 covers 7 bases. V shed 2 bases, J shed 0 bases, and the junction held 25 bases outside the gene matches. The CDR3 sequence is 23 residues long. Germline V gene lookup returns CDR1 LNHDA and CDR2 SQIVND (reference sequence). The CDR3 here is CASSILNPGQPLGPSHSNQPQHF. Here the CDR3 DNA reads TGTGCCAGTAGTATACTTAATCCGGGACAGCCTTTAGGTCCGTCCCATAGCAATCAGCCCCAGCATTTT.

The chain carries TRBV4-1 and TRBJ1-4, with D unresolved. Germline V CDR1 and CDR2: MGHRA, YSYEKL. This CDR3 contains 15 residues. Between the trimmed V and J ends, which lost 1 base and 5 bases, there was a span of 11 bases. Here the CDR3 reads CASSQGQGRNEKLFF. CDR3 in DNA: TGCGCCAGCAGCCAAGGGCAAGGGAGAAATGAAAAACTGTTTTTT.

The table lists this clone with a count of one. The chain recombines TRBV5-1 with TRBJ1-1, with a possible D match to TRBD1 (5 bases). Germline assignment: CDR1 SGHRS and CDR2 YFSETQ. V lost 3 bases and J 0 bases, leaving 6 bases between the germline ends. The CDR3 contains 13 residues. The CDR3 here is CASSSGLNTEAFF. In DNA, the CDR3 is TGCGCCAGCAGCTCAGGGTTGAACACTGAAGCTTTCTTT.

The CDR3 is CAISGGTYAYEQYF. In nucleotides, the CDR3 is TGTGCCATCAGTGGGGGGACATACGCCTACGAGCAGTACTTC. The chain links TRBV10-3 to TRBJ2-7; D might be TRBD1 (6 bases). V was shortened by 4 bases and J by 2 bases, with 12 bases between the two germline ends. This CDR3 region has 14 residues. CDR1 is ENHRY and CDR2 is SYGVKD in the germline V gene.

The chain uses TRBV5-6 and TRBJ2-7; D unclear. Germline CDR1 reads SGHDT; CDR2 reads YYEEEE. The CDR3 spans 14 residues. Trimming cost V 4 bases and J 0 bases, with 11 bases left between them. The CDR3 region is CASSPGSYSYEQYF. CDR3 sequence (DNA): TGTGCCAGCAGCCCAGGATCTTACTCCTACGAGCAGTACTTC.

This clone was seen a single time. This chain joins TRBV30 and TRBJ1-1; TRBD1 matches at 8 bases. Unmatched junction bases numbered 15, after V lost 2 bases and J lost 1 base. CDR1 GTSNPN and CDR2 SVGIG come from the germline V gene (reference sequence). The CDR3 length is 18 residues. DNA for the CDR3: TGTGCCTGGAGTCATGGGGACAGGAAAAAACTCCGGAACACTGAAGCTTTCTTT. Amino acids: CAWSHGDRKKLRNTEAFF.

This clone came up once. The chain uses TRBV4-3 and TRBJ2-5; 8 nucleotides match TRBD1. Germline trimming cut 0 bases from V and 5 bases from J; bases unmatched to any gene: 5. Germline-derived CDR1 and CDR2 are LGHNA and YSLEER. There are 15 residues in the CDR3. The CDR3 sequence is CASSQDGTGHETQYF. The CDR3 DNA reads as TGCGCCAGCAGCCAAGATGGGACAGGACATGAGACCCAGTACTTC.

The V and J genes are TRBV19 and TRBJ1-1; possibly TRBD1 for D (6 bases). The germline gives CDR1 LNHDA, CDR2 SQIVND (reference sequence). The CDR3 has 11 amino acids. V was pared by 4 bases and J by 8 bases, with 8 bases between. In DNA, the CDR3 is TGTGCCAGTAGTAGTGGGACAGAAGCTTTCTTT. Translated: CASSSGTEAFF.

The J gene is TRBJ1-2, the V gene TRBV11-2; D may be TRBD1 (5 bases). The germline V gene encodes CDR1 SGHAT and CDR2 FQNNGV. This CDR3 has 14 amino acids. V gave up 3 bases and J gave up 1 base, with 9 bases separating them. The CDR3 here is CASSLEGNNYGYTF. The CDR3 nucleotides are TGTGCCAGCAGCTTGGAGGGGAATAACTATGGCTACACCTTC.

The V gene is TRBV2, the J gene TRBJ2-7; D might be TRBD2 (6 bases). This CDR3 has 15 amino acids. Looked up from germline, CDR1 is SNHLY and CDR2 is FYNNEI. The V end lost 5 bases, the J end lost 1 base, and 15 bases lay between the germline ends. CDR3 sequence: CASSYGGGVSYEQYF. The CDR3, as DNA: TGTGCCAGCAGTTACGGTGGAGGGGTATCCTACGAGCAGTACTTC.

This rearrangement joins TRBV7-7 to TRBJ2-2, with 9 bases that match TRBD2. CDR3 length equals 16 residues. CDR1 and CDR2 from the germline V gene are SSHAT and FNYEAQ (reference sequence). CDR3 protein: CASSPRTSENTGELFF. CDR3 DNA: TGTGCTAGCTCCCCCCGGACTAGCGAGAACACCGGGGAGCTGTTTTTT.

The CDR3 DNA is TGTGCCAGCAGCCAAGCTATAGGCCCGAGGGATCAGTACTTC. Translated: CASSQAIGPRDQYF. The chain recombines TRBV3-1 (or the pseudogene TRBV3-2) with TRBJ2-5, with D perhaps TRBD2 (5 bases). Per germline, CDR1 LGHDT and CDR2 YNNKEL (reference sequence). Trimming removed 1 base at V and 11 bases at J, with 17 bases between. The CDR3 runs to 14 residues.